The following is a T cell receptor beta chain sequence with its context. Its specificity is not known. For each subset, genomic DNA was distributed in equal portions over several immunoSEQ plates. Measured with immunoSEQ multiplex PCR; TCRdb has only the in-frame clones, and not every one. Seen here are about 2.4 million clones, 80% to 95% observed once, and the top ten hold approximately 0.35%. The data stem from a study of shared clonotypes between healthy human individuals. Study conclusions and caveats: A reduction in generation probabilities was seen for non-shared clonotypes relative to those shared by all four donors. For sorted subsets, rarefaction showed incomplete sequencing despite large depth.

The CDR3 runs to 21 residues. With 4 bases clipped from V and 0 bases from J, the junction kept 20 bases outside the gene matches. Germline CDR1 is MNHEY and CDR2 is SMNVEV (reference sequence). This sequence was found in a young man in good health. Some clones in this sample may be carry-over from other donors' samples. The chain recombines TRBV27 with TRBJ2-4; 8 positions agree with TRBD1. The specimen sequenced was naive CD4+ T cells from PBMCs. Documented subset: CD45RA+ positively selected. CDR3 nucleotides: TGTGCCAGCAGTTCTCAGGGGCGGACAGGGCGGTATGCGCTAGCCAAAAACATTCAGTACTTC. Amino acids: CASSSQGRTGRYALAKNIQYF.